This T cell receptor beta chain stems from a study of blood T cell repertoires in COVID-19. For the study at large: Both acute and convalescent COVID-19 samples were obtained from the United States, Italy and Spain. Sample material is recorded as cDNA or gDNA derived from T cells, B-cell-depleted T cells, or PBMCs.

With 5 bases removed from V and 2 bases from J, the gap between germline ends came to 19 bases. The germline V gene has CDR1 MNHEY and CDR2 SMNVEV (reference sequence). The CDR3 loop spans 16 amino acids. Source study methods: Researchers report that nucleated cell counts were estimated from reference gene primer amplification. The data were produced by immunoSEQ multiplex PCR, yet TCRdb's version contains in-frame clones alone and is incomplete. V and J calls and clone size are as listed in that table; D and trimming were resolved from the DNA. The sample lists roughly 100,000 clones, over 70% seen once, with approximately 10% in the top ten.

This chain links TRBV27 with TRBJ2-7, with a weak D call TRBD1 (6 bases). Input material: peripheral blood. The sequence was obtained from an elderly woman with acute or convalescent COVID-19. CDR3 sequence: CASSTPDWGRPYEQYF. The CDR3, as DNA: TGTGCCAGCAGTACCCCGGACTGGGGGCGACCCTACGAGCAGTACTTC.